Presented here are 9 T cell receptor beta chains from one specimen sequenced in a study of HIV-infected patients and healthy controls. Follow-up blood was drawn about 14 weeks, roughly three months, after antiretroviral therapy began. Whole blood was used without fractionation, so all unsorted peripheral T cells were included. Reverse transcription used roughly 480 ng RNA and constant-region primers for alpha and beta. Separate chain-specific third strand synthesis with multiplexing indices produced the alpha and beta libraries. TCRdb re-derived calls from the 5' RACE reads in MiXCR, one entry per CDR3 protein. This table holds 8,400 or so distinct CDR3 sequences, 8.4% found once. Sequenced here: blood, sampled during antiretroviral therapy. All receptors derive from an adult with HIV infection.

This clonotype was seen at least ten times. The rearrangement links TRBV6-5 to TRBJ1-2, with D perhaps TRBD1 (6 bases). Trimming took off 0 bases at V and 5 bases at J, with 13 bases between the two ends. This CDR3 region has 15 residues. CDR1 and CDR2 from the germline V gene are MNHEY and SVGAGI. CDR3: CASSYSGAGSYGYTF. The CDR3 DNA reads TGTGCCAGCAGTTACTCGGGGGCAGGGAGTTATGGCTACACCTTC.

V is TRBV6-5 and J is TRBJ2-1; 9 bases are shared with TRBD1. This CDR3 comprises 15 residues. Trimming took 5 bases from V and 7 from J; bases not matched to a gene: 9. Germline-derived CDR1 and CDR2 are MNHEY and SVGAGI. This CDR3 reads CASSPGQGTVNEQFF. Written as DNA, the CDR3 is TGTGCCAGCAGTCCCGGACAGGGGACTGTGAATGAGCAGTTCTTC.

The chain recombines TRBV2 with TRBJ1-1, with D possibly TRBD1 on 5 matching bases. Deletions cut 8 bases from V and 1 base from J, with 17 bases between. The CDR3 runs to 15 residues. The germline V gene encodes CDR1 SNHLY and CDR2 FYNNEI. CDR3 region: CASEMGHGRNTEAFF. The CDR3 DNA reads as TGTGCCAGCGAGATGGGGCACGGGCGGAACACTGAAGCTTTCTTT.

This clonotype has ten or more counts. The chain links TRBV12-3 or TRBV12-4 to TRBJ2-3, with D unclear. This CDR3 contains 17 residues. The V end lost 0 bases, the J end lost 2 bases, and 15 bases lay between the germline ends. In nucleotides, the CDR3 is TGTGCCAGCAGTTTAGCGCCCGTGTCTTGGATCACAGATACGCAGTATTTT. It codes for CASSLAPVSWITDTQYF.

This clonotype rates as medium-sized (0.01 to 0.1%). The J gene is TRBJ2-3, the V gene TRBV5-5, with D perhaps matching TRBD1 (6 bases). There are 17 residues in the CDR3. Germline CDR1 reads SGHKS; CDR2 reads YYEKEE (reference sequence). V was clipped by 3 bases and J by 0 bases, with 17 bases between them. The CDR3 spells CASSSGDRFSSTDTQYF. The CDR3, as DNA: TGTGCCAGCAGCTCCGGAGACAGGTTTTCGAGCACAGATACGCAGTATTTT.

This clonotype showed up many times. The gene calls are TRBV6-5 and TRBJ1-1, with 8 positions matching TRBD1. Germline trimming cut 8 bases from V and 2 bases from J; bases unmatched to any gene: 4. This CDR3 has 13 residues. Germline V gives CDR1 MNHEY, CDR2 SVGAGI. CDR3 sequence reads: CASDGQGNTEAFF. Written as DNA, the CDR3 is TGTGCCAGCGATGGACAGGGTAACACTGAAGCTTTCTTT.

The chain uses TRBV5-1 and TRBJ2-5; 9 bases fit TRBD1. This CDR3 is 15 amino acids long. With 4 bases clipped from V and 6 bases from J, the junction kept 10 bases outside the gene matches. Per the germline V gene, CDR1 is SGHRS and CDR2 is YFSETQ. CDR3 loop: CASSPWTGDRQTQYF. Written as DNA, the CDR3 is TGCGCCAGCAGCCCCTGGACAGGGGATAGGCAGACCCAGTACTTC.

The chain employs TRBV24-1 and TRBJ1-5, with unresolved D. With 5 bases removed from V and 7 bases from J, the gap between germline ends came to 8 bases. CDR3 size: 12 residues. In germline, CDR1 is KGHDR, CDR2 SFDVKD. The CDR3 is CATSGEDQPQHF. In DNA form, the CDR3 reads TGTGCCACCAGTGGGGAAGACCAGCCCCAGCATTTT.

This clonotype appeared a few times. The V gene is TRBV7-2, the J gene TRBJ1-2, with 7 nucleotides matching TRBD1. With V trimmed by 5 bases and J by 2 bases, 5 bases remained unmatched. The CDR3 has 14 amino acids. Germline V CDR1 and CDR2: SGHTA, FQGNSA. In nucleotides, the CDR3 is TGTGCCAGCAGCATCAACAGGGGAAACTATGGCTACACCTTC. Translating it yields CASSINRGNYGYTF.